This T cell receptor (beta chain) was profiled in a study of CD8 T cells in Susac syndrome. TCR beta sequencing was performed on blood CD8+ and CD4+ T cells. A quantity of about 0.5 to 1 ug RNA underwent reverse transcription using random hexamers. The authors amplified TCR beta CDR3 across 54 Vbeta and 13 Jbeta using immunoSEQ multiplex PCR. TCRdb used MiXCR to reprocess the immunoSEQ multiplex PCR reads, holding one entry per CDR3 protein. Counted here are 160,000 or so distinct CDR3 sequences, roughly 93% occurring once; the ten biggest clones make up 0.13%. Germline V lookup: CDR1 KGHSH, CDR2 LQKENI. The CDR3 covers 16 residues. V shed 3 bases and J 6 bases; nucleotides not matched to a gene: 10.

The sequence came from a human donor in good health. This chain joins TRBV18 and TRBJ2-1; 8 positions agree with TRBD1. The source material was CD4+ T cells from PBMCs. This chain's CDR3 is CASSPPAGGGGNEQFF. For the CDR3, the DNA is TGTGCCAGCTCACCTCCGGCAGGGGGCGGAGGCAATGAGCAGTTCTTC. The full variable domain, in which reference TRBV18 and TRBJ2-1 provide the parts outside the CDR3, is NAGVMQNPRHLVRRRGQEARLRCSPMKGHSHVYWYRQLPEEGLKFMVYLQKENIIDESGMPKERFSAEFPKEGPSILRIQQVVRGDSAAYFCASSPPAGGGGNEQFFGPGTRLTVL.